Following are 26 T cell receptor beta chains from one sample sequenced in a study of human T cells and chemical hapten exposure. The sample's time point: pre-sensitization, week 0. Indicated treatment: therapeutic diphenylcyclopropenone sensitization with weekly scalp DPC. One entry per CDR3 protein, called by TCRdb with MiXCR from the RACE reads. The sample has fewer than 150,000 distinct CDR3 sequences, approximately 15% seen once. The source material was whole blood, sampled in connection with sensitization to the hapten diphenylcyclopropenone (DPC). These receptors were taken from a woman under 30 with alopecia areata. Some clones in this sample may be carry-over from other donors' samples.

This clonotype has only a few counts. This sequence joins TRBV6-2 or TRBV6-3 and TRBJ2-6; D could derive from TRBD1 or TRBD2 (5 bases each). CDR3 length: 17 amino acids. Deletions cut 5 bases from V and 0 bases from J, with 14 bases between. Germline values: CDR1 MNHEY, CDR2 SVGEGT. The CDR3 sequence is CASSLGARDSGANVLTF. The CDR3 coding sequence is TGTGCCAGCAGTCTAGGGGCGAGGGACTCTGGGGCCAACGTCCTGACTTTC.

This clonotype was picked up many times. The chain joins TRBV7-8 to TRBJ2-2; D is ambiguous. Germline loops: CDR1 SGHVS, CDR2 FQNEAQ. This CDR3 region has 16 residues. V lost 5 bases and J lost 0, with 13 bases in between. CDR3 coding DNA: TGTGCCAGCAGCCTAGTCTTTCCCTCGAACACCGGGGAGCTGTTTTTT. Residues: CASSLVFPSNTGELFF. Drawing the rest from reference TRBV7-8 and TRBJ2-2, the complete variable domain is GAGVSQSPRYKVAKRGQDVALRCDPISGHVSLFWYQQALGQGPEFLTYFQNEAQLDKSGLPSDRFFAERPEGSVSTLKIQRTQQEDSAVYLCASSLVFPSNTGELFFGEGSRLTVL.

This clonotype was found a few times. This chain connects TRBV20-1 to TRBJ2-1; D not certain. This CDR3 has 13 amino acids. From germline, CDR1 is DFQATT and CDR2 SNEGSKA (reference sequence). With 3 bases removed from V and 4 bases from J, the gap between germline ends came to 10 bases. The CDR3 DNA sequence: TGCAGTGCTAGGTCGGAGCAGTACAATGAGCAGTTCTTC. It translates to CSARSEQYNEQFF.

This clonotype was seen a few times. CDR3 sequence: CASSPPGQIASGANVLTF. The CDR3 coding sequence is TGTGCCAGCAGTCCGCCGGGACAGATCGCCTCTGGGGCCAACGTCCTGACTTTC. The chain links TRBV28 to TRBJ2-6; the match to TRBD1 covers 7 bases. The CDR3 spans 18 residues. Unmatched junction bases numbered 10, after V lost 5 bases and J lost 0 bases. Germline V gives CDR1 MDHEN, CDR2 SYDVKM. Combining the CDR3 with reference TRBV28 and TRBJ2-6 gives the whole variable domain DVKVTQSSRYLVKRTGEKVFLECVQDMDHENMFWYRQDPGLGLRLIYFSYDVKMKEKGDIPEGYSVSREKKERFSLILESASTNQTSMYLCASSPPGQIASGANVLTFGAGSRLTVL.

This clonotype was seen more than once but under ten times. This chain links TRBV19 with TRBJ1-5, with TRBD1 matching over 7 bases. Germline V lookup: CDR1 LNHDA, CDR2 SQIVND (reference sequence). The CDR3 has 15 residues. V trimming: 5 bases; J trimming: 0 bases; junction bases outside the gene matches: 4. In nucleotides, the CDR3 is TGTGCCAGTAGTTCTGGGACAGCTAGCAATCAGCCCCAGCATTTT. It is translated as CASSSGTASNQPQHF.

The chain combines TRBV5-6 with TRBJ2-3; D is uncertain. CDR3 length: 14 amino acids. Trimming removed 1 base from V and 0 bases from J, with 6 bases in between. Germline CDR1 reads SGHDT; CDR2 reads YYEEEE. CDR3 in amino acids: CASSLLLSTDTQYF. The CDR3 DNA reads TGTGCCAGCAGCTTGTTATTAAGCACAGATACGCAGTATTTT. The full variable domain, in which reference TRBV5-6 and TRBJ2-3 provide the parts outside the CDR3, is DAGVTQSPTHLIKTRGQQVTLRCSPKSGHDTVSWYQQALGQGPQFIFQYYEEEERQRGNFPDRFSGHQFPNYSSELNVNALLLGDSALYLCASSLLLSTDTQYFGPGTRLTVL.

The rearrangement joins TRBV6-5 to TRBJ1-6, with TRBD1 matching 7 bases. The CDR3 sequence is 15 residues long. CDR1 is MNHEY and CDR2 is SVGAGI in the germline V gene. The V gene end was trimmed by 5 bases and the J gene end by 6 bases; junction bases not matched to a gene: 7. The CDR3 protein is CASSRTGAPNSPLHF. DNA for the CDR3: TGTGCCAGCAGTCGTACAGGGGCCCCTAATTCACCCCTCCACTTT.

This clonotype was observed many times. The chain combines TRBV7-2 with TRBJ1-2, with 7 bases aligning to TRBD1. The trim removed 5 bases at V and 6 bases at J, leaving 6 bases unmatched. The CDR3 length is 13 residues. CDR1 and CDR2 (germline): SGHTA, FQGNSA. CDR3 sequence: CASSQTGLHGYTF. CDR3 in DNA: TGTGCCAGCAGCCAGACAGGGTTACATGGCTACACCTTC. The full variable domain, rest sourced from reference TRBV7-2 and TRBJ1-2, is GAGVSQSPSNKVTEKGKDVELRCDPISGHTALYWYRQSLGQGLEFLIYFQGNSAPDKSGLPSDRFSAERTGGSVSTLTIQRTQQEDSAVYLCASSQTGLHGYTFGSGTRLTVV.

This rearrangement joins TRBV7-6 to TRBJ1-1; perhaps TRBD1 as D (5 bases). The CDR3 runs to 18 residues. Per germline, CDR1 SGHVS and CDR2 FNYEAQ. Trimming removed 3 bases at V and 1 base at J, with 21 bases between. Written as DNA, the CDR3 is TGTGCCAGCAGCTTCCCTCGACAGCCCCCCGGTCCGAACACTGAAGCTTTCTTT. This codes for CASSFPRQPPGPNTEAFF.

This clonotype was picked up a small number of times. The rearrangement joins TRBV2 to TRBJ2-2; TRBD1 agrees at 7 bases. Trimming at V came to 3 bases and at J to 4 bases, leaving 5 bases not matched to a gene. Germline CDR1 is SNHLY and CDR2 is FYNNEI. CDR3 length: 15 amino acids. This CDR3 reads CASSDKGASTGELFF. The CDR3, as DNA: TGTGCCAGCAGTGACAAGGGGGCGAGCACCGGGGAGCTGTTTTTT.

This clonotype was picked up a small number of times. The V gene is TRBV5-1, the J gene TRBJ1-2, with D tentatively TRBD1 (6 bases). The CDR3 spans 14 residues. Trimming left V 6 bases short and J 3 bases short, with 15 bases between. Germline-derived CDR1 and CDR2 are SGHRS and YFSETQ. As DNA, the CDR3 is TGCGCCAGCACCTACGTCGGGGGCGACTATGGCTACACCTTC. Encoded protein: CASTYVGGDYGYTF. Full variable domain (rest looked up from reference TRBV5-1 and TRBJ1-2): KAGVTQTPRYLIKTRGQQVTLSCSPISGHRSVSWYQQTPGQGLQFLFEYFSETQRNKGNFPGRFSGRQFSNSRSEMNVSTLELGDSALYLCASTYVGGDYGYTFGSGTRLTVV.

The table lists this clonotype with a few counts. This chain uses TRBV6-5 with TRBJ1-1; no clear D gene. The V gene's germline CDR1 is MNHEY and CDR2 SVGAGI. The CDR3 totals 11 residues. V was pared by 10 bases and J by 5 bases, with 11 bases between. Written as DNA, the CDR3 is TGTGCCATACAGCGGGATACTGAAGCTTTCTTT. This translates into CAIQRDTEAFF.

This clonotype was counted between two and nine times. The V gene is TRBV28, the J gene TRBJ2-5; possibly TRBD2 for D (6 bases). The germline V gene has CDR1 MDHEN and CDR2 SYDVKM. The V end was cut by 4 bases, the J end by 0 bases, with 12 bases between. The CDR3 is 15 residues long. CDR3 sequence reads: CASSSPGLHQETQYF. In DNA, the CDR3 is TGTGCCAGCAGTTCCCCCGGACTACACCAAGAGACCCAGTACTTC. Filled out from reference TRBV28 and TRBJ2-5, the complete variable domain reads DVKVTQSSRYLVKRTGEKVFLECVQDMDHENMFWYRQDPGLGLRLIYFSYDVKMKEKGDIPEGYSVSREKKERFSLILESASTNQTSMYLCASSSPGLHQETQYFGPGTRLLVL.

This clonotype was detected only a few times. The chain employs TRBV3-1 and TRBJ2-7; a weak D match, TRBD1 (5 bases). Germline CDR1 LGHDT, CDR2 YNNKEL (reference sequence). The CDR3 extends over 14 amino acids. V gave up 1 base and J gave up 2 bases, with 9 bases separating them. CDR3 DNA sequence: TGTGCCAGCAGCCAAGGGGCAGGGCCCTACGAGCAGTACTTC. Translating it yields CASSQGAGPYEQYF.

This rearrangement joins TRBV9 to TRBJ1-5, with a tentative D call TRBD1 (6 bases). The germline V gene encodes CDR1 SGDLS and CDR2 YYNGEE. There are 15 residues in the CDR3. The germline V and J ends were trimmed by 0 bases and 2 bases, with 9 bases remaining between them. This chain's CDR3 is CASSVGAGGNQPQHF. The CDR3 region has the DNA TGTGCCAGCAGCGTAGGGGCAGGGGGCAATCAGCCCCAGCATTTT.

This clonotype was recorded at least ten times. The gene calls are TRBV4-3 and TRBJ1-1; 10 positions match TRBD1. Trimming cost V 3 bases and J 5 bases; bases outside gene matches: 6. The CDR3 spans 15 residues. The germline gives CDR1 LGHNA, CDR2 YSLEER. The CDR3 nucleotides read TGCGCCAGCAGCCAGGGACAGGGGTTTGGGACTGAAGCTTTCTTT. Translation gives CASSQGQGFGTEAFF.

A few counts support this clonotype. The gene calls are TRBV12-3 or TRBV12-4 and TRBJ1-5; D remains ambiguous. CDR3 length: 13 residues. V was clipped by 2 bases and J by 5 bases, with 7 bases between them. The CDR3 region is CASSLLAHQPQHF. Here the CDR3 DNA reads TGTGCCAGCAGTTTACTCGCCCATCAGCCCCAGCATTTT.

This clonotype came up many times. This chain uses TRBV29-1 with TRBJ1-2; perhaps TRBD1 as D (6 bases). The CDR3 covers 14 residues. The germline gives CDR1 SQVTM, CDR2 ANQGSEA. Trimming removed 6 bases from V and 4 bases from J, with 18 bases in between. CDR3 region: CSVPIQGGGYGYTF. CDR3 nucleotide sequence: TGCAGCGTCCCGATACAGGGAGGGGGCTATGGCTACACCTTC.

The gene calls are TRBV7-2 and TRBJ2-3; no reliable D call. CDR3 length equals 16 residues. The ends were cut back, 1 base at V and 0 bases at J, with 11 bases in the middle. Germline CDR1 reads SGHTA; CDR2 reads FQGNSA. CDR3 sequence reads: CASSLGSSPSTDTQYF. As DNA, the CDR3 is TGTGCCAGCAGCTTAGGGAGCTCGCCGAGCACAGATACGCAGTATTTT.

In its sample, this clonotype was seen a few times. V is TRBV11-2 and J is TRBJ2-3, with TRBD2 matching over 7 bases. The germline V gene has CDR1 SGHAT and CDR2 FQNNGV. With 5 bases clipped from V and 2 bases from J, the junction kept 4 bases outside the gene matches. The CDR3 runs 14 residues. The CDR3 loop reads CASSRAGHTDTQYF. CDR3 DNA sequence: TGTGCCAGCAGCCGAGCGGGGCACACAGATACGCAGTATTTT.

This clonotype was found a few times. This chain connects TRBV27 to TRBJ2-5; D assignment may be TRBD1 or TRBD2 (6 bases each). CDR1 MNHEY and CDR2 SMNVEV come from the germline V gene (reference sequence). V was shortened by 9 bases and J by 2 bases, with 13 bases between the two germline ends. The CDR3 consists of 13 residues. CDR3 bases: TGTGCCAGTCAGAGGAGGGGGCAAGAGACCCAGTACTTC. It translates to CASQRRGQETQYF.

This clonotype appeared a few times. CDR3 sequence (DNA): TGTGCCAGCAGGTCCGGCATCTCAAATTCACCCCTCCACTTT. This codes for CASRSGISNSPLHF. The J gene is TRBJ1-6, the V gene TRBV28; D call uncertain. Trimming pared 6 bases from V and 7 bases from J, leaving 13 bases between. The CDR3 totals 14 residues. Germline CDR1 and CDR2: MDHEN and SYDVKM.

This clonotype occurred a few times. The chain links TRBV6-2 or TRBV6-3 to TRBJ2-1, with TRBD1 as a possible D gene (5 bases). Between the trimmed V and J ends, which lost 7 bases and 4 bases, there was a span of 8 bases. This CDR3 has 12 residues. Germline V gives CDR1 MNHEY, CDR2 SVGEGT. The CDR3 loop is CASTGQYNEQFF. CDR3 in DNA: TGTGCCAGCACAGGGCAGTACAATGAGCAGTTCTTC.

This clonotype has a handful of counts. This chain uses TRBV19 with TRBJ2-5, with 8 positions matching TRBD2. Trimming at V came to 10 bases and at J to 4 bases, leaving 20 bases not matched to a gene. CDR1 and CDR2 from the germline V gene are LNHDA and SQIVND (reference sequence). This CDR3 comprises 17 residues. CDR3 residues: CAIRPGLGLFMGETQYF. CDR3 bases: TGTGCCATCAGACCGGGACTAGGCCTATTCATGGGAGAGACCCAGTACTTC. The whole variable domain, remainder taken from reference TRBV19 and TRBJ2-5, is DGGITQSPKYLFRKEGQNVTLSCEQNLNHDAMYWYRQDPGQGLRLIYYSQIVNDFQKGDIAEGYSVSREKKESFPLTVTSAQKNPTAFYLCAIRPGLGLFMGETQYFGPGTRLLVL.

This clonotype was found many times. The chain employs TRBV12-5 and TRBJ1-1, with D unresolved. Germline V lookup: CDR1 LGHNT, CDR2 FRNRAP. Trimming removed 5 bases from V and 4 bases from J, with 11 bases in between. This CDR3 contains 13 residues. CDR3 in amino acids: CASGTIGGTEAFF. The CDR3 coding sequence is TGTGCTAGTGGTACAATAGGTGGCACTGAAGCTTTCTTT. Together with reference TRBV12-5 and TRBJ1-1, the CDR3 gives the full variable domain: DARVTQTPRHKVTEMGQEVTMRCQPILGHNTVFWYRQTMMQGLELLAYFRNRAPLDDSGMPKDRFSAEMPDATLATLKIQPSEPRDSAVYFCASGTIGGTEAFFGQGTRLTVV.

A few counts support this clonotype. The J gene is TRBJ1-6, the V gene TRBV6-5; 8 bases match TRBD1. V lost 2 bases, J lost 10 bases, and 7 bases stayed unmatched. Germline V gene data show CDR1 as MNHEY and CDR2 as SVGAGI. This CDR3 spans 15 amino acids. CDR3 protein: CASSYETGVKSPLHF. The DNA for the CDR3 is TGTGCCAGCAGTTACGAGACAGGGGTCAAGTCACCCCTCCACTTT.